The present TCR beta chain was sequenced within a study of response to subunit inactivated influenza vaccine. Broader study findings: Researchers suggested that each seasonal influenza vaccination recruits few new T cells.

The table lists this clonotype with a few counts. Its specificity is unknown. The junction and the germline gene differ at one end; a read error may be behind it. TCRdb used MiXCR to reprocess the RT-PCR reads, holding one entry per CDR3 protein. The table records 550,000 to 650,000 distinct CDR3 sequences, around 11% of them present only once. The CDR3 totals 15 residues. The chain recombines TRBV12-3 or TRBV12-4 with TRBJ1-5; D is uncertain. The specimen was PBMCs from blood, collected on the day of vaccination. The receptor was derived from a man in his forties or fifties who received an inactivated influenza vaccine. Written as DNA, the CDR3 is TGTACCAGCAGCTTGGGCCATTGGAGCAATCACCCCCAGCATTTT. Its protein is CTSSLGHWSNHPQHF.